This TCR beta chain was retrieved from a study of post-analysis software for immune sequencing data. Study information: Secondary progressive, relapsing-remitting and progressive-relapsing multiple sclerosis were among the included disease courses.

Germline V gene sequence: CDR1 DFQATT, CDR2 SNEGSKA (reference sequence). This CDR3 spans 16 amino acids. J lost 0 bases, V lost 3 bases, and 6 bases had no gene match. Turning to this clonotype: What it recognizes is unknown.

Study-wide results and caveats: The study found significantly lower normalized Chao1 diversity in multiple sclerosis patients than in controls. Samples sharing a preparation batch grouped tightly together when assessed by F measure. Roughly five TRBV segments, including TRBV5-6, TRBV5-1 and TRBV20-1, were more frequent in patients than controls.

Researchers reported that TCR beta cDNA libraries carried unique molecular identifiers. Input of roughly 1 to 11 million T cells yielded hundreds of thousands of cDNA molecules. Each CDR3 protein gets one entry after TCRdb re-called the PCR reads with MiXCR. The table shows approximately 730,000 distinct CDR3 sequences, with roughly 30% occurring only once. The receptor comes from a girl aged 10-17 years with multiple sclerosis. Sequencing input: blood. The chain links TRBV20-1 to TRBJ2-2, with 8 bases matching TRBD2. The CDR3 loop is CSASGRAGANTGELFF. CDR3 nucleotides: TGCAGTGCTAGCGGGAGGGCTGGGGCGAACACCGGGGAGCTGTTTTTT.